The present T cell receptor (beta chain) was sequenced within a study of shared clonotypes between healthy human individuals. Study context: Plates per donor: three CD4 naive, three CD4 memory, two CD8 naive, one CD8 memory. Whole-study results and caveats: Clonotypes which were not shared had lower generation probabilities than clonotypes that all four donors shared. Some naive CD4 clonotypes, roughly 4.5%, turned up in common across several donors.

Points on this clone: Its matching antigen is unknown.

The CDR3 loop spans 13 amino acids. Per germline, CDR1 SGHDT and CDR2 YYEEEE. Between the trimmed V and J ends, which lost 0 bases and 3 bases, there was a span of 7 bases. An approximately 180 ng quantity of DNA, 25,000 to 30,000 T cell genomes, went into the sorted-subset replicate PCRs. This table comes from immunoSEQ multiplex PCR, and its TCRdb copy is limited to in-frame clones, with some not included. The table has roughly 300,000 clones, around 86% seen once. The chain is built from TRBV5-6 and TRBJ2-7, with D tentatively TRBD2 (5 bases). The sample consisted of memory CD8+ T cells sorted from blood. The sample's subset: CD45RO+ cells pooled with CCR7-negative TemRA cells. The origin of this receptor is a man aged 18 to 35 in good health. For the CDR3, the DNA is TGTGCCAGCAGCTTGGCCGCGGGCTACGAGCAGTACTTC. Protein: CASSLAAGYEQYF.